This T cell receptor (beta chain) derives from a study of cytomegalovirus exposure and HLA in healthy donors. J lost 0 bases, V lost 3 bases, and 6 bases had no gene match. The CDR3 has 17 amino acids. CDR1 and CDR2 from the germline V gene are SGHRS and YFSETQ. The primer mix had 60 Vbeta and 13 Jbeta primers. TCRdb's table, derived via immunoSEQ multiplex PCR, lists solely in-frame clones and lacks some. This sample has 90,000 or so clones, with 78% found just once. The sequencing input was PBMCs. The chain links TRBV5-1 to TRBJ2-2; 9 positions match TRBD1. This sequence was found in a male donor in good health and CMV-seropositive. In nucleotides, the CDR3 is TGCGCCAGCAGCTCTGGACAGGGGCGGTCGAACACCGGGGAGCTGTTTTTT. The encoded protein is CASSSGQGRSNTGELFF.